These 2 T cell receptor beta chains originate from one sample sequenced in a study of Ad26.COV2.S vaccination and SARS-CoV-2 variants. TCRdb keeps only in-frame clones here, not all; method: immunoSEQ multiplex PCR. The sample shows 120,000 to 150,000 clones, about nine tenths of them seen only once. Source: peripheral blood, taken after recovery from COVID-19. These receptors all come from a human donor who had recovered from COVID-19.

The chain carries TRBV9 and TRBJ2-3; 10 nucleotides match TRBD1. Germline CDR1 SGDLS, CDR2 YYNGEE. The CDR3 loop spans 16 amino acids. V lost 2 bases, J lost 3 bases, and 6 bases stayed unmatched. Here the CDR3 reads CASSVAGDRGTDTQYF. CDR3 in DNA: TGTGCCAGCAGCGTGGCCGGGGACAGGGGTACAGATACGCAGTATTTT.

The gene calls are TRBV5-5 and TRBJ2-7; D remains unclear. The CDR3 spans 15 residues. V lost 0 bases and J 2 bases, leaving 12 bases between the germline ends. Germline V CDR1 and CDR2: SGHKS, YYEKEE (reference sequence). DNA of the CDR3: TGTGCCAGCAGCTTGGGGACCCGCAGCCCCTACGAGCAGTACTTC. It is translated as CASSLGTRSPYEQYF.